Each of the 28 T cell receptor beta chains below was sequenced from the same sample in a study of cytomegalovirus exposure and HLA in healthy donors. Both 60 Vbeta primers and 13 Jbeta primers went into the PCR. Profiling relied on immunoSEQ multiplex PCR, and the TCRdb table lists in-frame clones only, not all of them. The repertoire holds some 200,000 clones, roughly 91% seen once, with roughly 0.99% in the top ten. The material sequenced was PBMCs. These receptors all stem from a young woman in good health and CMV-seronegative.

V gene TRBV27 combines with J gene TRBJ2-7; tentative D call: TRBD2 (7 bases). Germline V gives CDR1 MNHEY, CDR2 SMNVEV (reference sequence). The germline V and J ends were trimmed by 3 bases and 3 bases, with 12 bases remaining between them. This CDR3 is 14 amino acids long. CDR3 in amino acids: CASSFRGALYEQYF. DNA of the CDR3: TGTGCCAGCAGTTTCCGGGGGGCCCTCTACGAGCAGTACTTC.

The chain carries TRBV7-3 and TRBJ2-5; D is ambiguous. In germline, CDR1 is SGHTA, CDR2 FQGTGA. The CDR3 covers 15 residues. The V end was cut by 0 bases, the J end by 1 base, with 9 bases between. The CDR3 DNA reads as TGTGCCAGCAGCTTAACTTCTGGCAGCCAAGAGACCCAGTACTTC. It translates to CASSLTSGSQETQYF.

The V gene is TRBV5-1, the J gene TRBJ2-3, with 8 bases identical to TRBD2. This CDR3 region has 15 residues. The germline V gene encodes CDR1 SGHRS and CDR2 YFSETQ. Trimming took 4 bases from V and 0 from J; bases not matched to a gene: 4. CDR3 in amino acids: CASSKSGSSTDTQYF. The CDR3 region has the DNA TGCGCCAGCAGCAAAAGCGGGAGTAGCACAGATACGCAGTATTTT. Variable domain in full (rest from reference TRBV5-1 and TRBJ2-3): KAGVTQTPRYLIKTRGQQVTLSCSPISGHRSVSWYQQTPGQGLQFLFEYFSETQRNKGNFPGRFSGRQFSNSRSEMNVSTLELGDSALYLCASSKSGSSTDTQYFGPGTRLTVL.

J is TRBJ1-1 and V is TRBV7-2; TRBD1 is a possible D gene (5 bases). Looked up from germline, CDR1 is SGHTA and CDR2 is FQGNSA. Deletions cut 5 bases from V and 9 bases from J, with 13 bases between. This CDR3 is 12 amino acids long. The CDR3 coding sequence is TGTGCCAGCAGCAAGCGGGGGGGGAAAGCTTTCTTT. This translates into CASSKRGGKAFF.

The CDR3 DNA reads as TGTGCCAGCAGTTTTGGGGGGAGTGGCACAGATACGCAGTATTTT. Protein product: CASSFGGSGTDTQYF. The chain couples TRBV27 to TRBJ2-3; TRBD2 might be the D (6 bases). The CDR3 is 15 residues long. Germline CDR1 and CDR2: MNHEY and SMNVEV (reference sequence). Trimming took 3 bases from V and 1 from J, leaving 11 bases between them.

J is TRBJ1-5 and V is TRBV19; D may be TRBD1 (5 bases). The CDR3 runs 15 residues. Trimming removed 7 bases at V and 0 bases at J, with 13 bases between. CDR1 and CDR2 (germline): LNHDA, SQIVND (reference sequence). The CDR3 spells CASIGGDLSNQPQHF. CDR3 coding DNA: TGTGCCAGTATTGGGGGGGACCTTAGCAATCAGCCCCAGCATTTT.

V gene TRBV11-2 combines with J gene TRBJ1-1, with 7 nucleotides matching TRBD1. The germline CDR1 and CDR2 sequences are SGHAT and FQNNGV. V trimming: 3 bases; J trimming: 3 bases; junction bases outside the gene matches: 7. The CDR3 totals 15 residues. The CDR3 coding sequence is TGTGCCAGCAGCTTCCGACAGGGTGTTGACACTGAAGCTTTCTTT. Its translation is CASSFRQGVDTEAFF.

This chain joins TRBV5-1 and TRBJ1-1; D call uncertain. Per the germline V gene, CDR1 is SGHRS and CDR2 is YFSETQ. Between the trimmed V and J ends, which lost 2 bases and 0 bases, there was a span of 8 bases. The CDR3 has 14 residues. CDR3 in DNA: TGCGCCAGCAGCTTAAGGAGTATGAACACTGAAGCTTTCTTT. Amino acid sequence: CASSLRSMNTEAFF.

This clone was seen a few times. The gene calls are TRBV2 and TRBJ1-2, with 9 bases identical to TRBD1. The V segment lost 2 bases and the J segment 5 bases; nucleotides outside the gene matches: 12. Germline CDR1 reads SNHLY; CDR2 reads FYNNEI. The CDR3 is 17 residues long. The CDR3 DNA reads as TGTGCCAGCAGTGAATCAACAGGGGGCGAGCTGATTTATGGCTACACCTTC. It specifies CASSESTGGELIYGYTF.

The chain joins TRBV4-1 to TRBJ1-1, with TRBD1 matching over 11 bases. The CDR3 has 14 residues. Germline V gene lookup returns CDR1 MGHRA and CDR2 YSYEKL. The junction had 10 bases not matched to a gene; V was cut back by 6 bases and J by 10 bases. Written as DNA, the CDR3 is TGCGCCAGCAGACCAGTGGGACAGGGGGATGTAGCTTTCTTT. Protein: CASRPVGQGDVAFF.

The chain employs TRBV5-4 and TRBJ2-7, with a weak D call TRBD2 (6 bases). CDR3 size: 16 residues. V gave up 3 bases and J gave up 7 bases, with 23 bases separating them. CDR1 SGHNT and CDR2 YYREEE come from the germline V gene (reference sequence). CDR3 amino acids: CASSYQKWRGRGEQYF. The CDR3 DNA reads TGTGCCAGCAGCTACCAGAAATGGCGGGGAAGAGGAGAGCAGTACTTC.

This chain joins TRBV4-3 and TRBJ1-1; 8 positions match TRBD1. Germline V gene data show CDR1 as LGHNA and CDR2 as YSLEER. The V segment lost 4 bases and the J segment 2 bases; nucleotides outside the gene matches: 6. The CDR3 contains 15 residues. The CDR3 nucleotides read TGCGCCAGCAGCCGCCTGACAGGGGCAAACACTGAAGCTTTCTTT. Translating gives CASSRLTGANTEAFF.

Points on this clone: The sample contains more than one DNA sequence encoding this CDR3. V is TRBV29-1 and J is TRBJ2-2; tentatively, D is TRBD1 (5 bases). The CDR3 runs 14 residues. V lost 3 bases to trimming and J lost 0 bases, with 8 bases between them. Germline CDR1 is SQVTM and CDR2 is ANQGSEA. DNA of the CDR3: TGCAGCGTTGAGCAGGGTACGAACACCGGGGAGCTGTTTTTT. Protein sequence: CSVEQGTNTGELFF.

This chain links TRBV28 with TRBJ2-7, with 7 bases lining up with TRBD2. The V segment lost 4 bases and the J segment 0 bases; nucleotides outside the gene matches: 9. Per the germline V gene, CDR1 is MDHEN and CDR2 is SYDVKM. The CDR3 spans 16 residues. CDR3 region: CASSSPWTSNSYEQYF. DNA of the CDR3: TGTGCCAGCAGTTCACCCTGGACTAGTAACTCCTACGAGCAGTACTTC.

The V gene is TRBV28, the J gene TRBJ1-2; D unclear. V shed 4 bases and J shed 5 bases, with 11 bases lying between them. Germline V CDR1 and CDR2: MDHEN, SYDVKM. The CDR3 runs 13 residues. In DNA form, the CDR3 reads TGTGCCAGCAGTTACAGTCCGACGTATGGCTACACCTTC. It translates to CASSYSPTYGYTF.

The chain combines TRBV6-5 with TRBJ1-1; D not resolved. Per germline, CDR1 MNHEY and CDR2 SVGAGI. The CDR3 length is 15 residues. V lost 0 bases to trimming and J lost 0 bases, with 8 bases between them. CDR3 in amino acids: CASSYSTDMNTEAFF. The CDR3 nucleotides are TGTGCCAGCAGTTACTCTACAGATATGAACACTGAAGCTTTCTTT.

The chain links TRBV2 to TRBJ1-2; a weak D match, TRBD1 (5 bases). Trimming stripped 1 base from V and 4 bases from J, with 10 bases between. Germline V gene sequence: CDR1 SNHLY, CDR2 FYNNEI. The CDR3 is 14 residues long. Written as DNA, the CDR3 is TGTGCCAGCAGTGAAGAGTGGCAGGGCTATGGCTACACCTTC. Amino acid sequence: CASSEEWQGYGYTF.

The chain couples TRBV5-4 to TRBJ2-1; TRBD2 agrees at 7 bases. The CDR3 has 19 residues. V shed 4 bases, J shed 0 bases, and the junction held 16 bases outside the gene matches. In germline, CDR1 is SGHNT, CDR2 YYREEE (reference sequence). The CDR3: CASSPGPGLAVLSYNEQFF. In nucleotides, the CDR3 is TGTGCCAGCAGCCCGGGCCCCGGGCTAGCGGTCCTCTCCTACAATGAGCAGTTCTTC.

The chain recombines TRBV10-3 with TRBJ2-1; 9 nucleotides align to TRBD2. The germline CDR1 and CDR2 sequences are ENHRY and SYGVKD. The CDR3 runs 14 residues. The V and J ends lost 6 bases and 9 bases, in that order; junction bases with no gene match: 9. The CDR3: CAISATGREGEQFF. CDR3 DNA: TGTGCCATCAGCGCTACGGGGCGGGAGGGTGAGCAGTTCTTC.

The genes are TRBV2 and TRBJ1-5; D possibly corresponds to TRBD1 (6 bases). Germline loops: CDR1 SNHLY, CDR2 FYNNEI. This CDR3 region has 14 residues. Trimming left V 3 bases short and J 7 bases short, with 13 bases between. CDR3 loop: CASSDEGVLQPQHF. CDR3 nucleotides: TGTGCCAGCAGTGATGAGGGGGTTTTACAGCCCCAGCATTTT.

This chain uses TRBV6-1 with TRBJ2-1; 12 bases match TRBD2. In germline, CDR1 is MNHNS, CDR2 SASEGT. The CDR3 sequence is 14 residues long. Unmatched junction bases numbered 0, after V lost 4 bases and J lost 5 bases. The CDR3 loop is CASSGTSGDNEQFF. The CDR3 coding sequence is TGTGCCAGCAGTGGGACTAGCGGGGACAATGAGCAGTTCTTC.

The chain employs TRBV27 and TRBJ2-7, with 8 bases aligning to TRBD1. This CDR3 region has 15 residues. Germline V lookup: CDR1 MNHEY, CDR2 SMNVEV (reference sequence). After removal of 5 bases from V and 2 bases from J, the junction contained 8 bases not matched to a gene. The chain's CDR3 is CASSGTGTGAYEQYF. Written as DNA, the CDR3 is TGTGCCAGCAGTGGTACAGGGACAGGAGCCTACGAGCAGTACTTC.

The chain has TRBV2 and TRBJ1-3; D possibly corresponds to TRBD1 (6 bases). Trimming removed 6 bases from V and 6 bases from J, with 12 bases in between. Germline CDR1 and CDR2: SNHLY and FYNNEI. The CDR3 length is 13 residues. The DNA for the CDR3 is TGTGCCAGCAGGACACAGGGTGCAAACACCATATATTTT. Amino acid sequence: CASRTQGANTIYF.

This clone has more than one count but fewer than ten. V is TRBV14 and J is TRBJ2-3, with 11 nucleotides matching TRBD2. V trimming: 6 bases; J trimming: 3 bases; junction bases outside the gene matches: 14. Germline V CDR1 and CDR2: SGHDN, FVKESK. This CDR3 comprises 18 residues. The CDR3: CASSRTGTSGLRTDTQYF. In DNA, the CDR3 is TGTGCCAGCAGTCGAACCGGGACTAGCGGTCTAAGGACAGATACGCAGTATTTT. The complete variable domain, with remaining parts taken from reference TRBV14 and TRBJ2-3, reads EAGVTQFPSHSVIEKGQTVTLRCDPISGHDNLYWYRRVMGKEIKFLLHFVKESKQDESGMPNNRFLAERTGGTYSTLKVQPAELEDSGVYFCASSRTGTSGLRTDTQYFGPGTRLTVL.

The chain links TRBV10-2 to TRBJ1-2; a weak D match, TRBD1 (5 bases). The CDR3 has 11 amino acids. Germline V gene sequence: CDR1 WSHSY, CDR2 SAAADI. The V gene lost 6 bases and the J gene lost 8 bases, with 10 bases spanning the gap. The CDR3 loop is CASRAGLGYTF. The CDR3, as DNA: TGCGCCAGCAGAGCAGGGTTGGGCTACACCTTC.

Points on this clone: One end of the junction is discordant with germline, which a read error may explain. Here the CDR3 DNA reads TGTGCCAGCAACTTAGGTCGGGTCTCTGGGGCCAACGTCCTGACTTTC. It yields the protein CASNLGRVSGANVLTF. The J gene is TRBJ2-6, the V gene TRBV7-9, with unresolved D. Germline V gene data show CDR1 as SEHNR and CDR2 as FQNEAQ (reference sequence). The CDR3 is made up of 16 amino acids.

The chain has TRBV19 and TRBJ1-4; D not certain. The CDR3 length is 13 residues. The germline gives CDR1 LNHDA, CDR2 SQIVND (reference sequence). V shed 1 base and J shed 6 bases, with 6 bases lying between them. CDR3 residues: CASSIVTDEKLFF. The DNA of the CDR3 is TGTGCCAGTAGTATAGTAACGGATGAAAAACTGTTTTTT.

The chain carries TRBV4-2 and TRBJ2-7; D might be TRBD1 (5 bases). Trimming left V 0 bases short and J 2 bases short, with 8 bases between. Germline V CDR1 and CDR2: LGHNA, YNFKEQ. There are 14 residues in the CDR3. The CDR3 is CASSQDWGPYEQYF. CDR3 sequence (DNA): TGTGCCAGCAGCCAAGATTGGGGCCCCTACGAGCAGTACTTC.